The subject of this entry is one T cell receptor (beta chain). Preparation of the TCRbeta library used unique molecular identifiers. Each CDR3 protein is one row after TCRdb ran MiXCR on the PCR reads. The table includes some 280,000 distinct CDR3 sequences, approximately 9.8% detected once. This entry is derived from a study of T-cell reconstitution after alpha-beta-depleted transplantation in children. The V end lost 5 bases, the J end lost 1 base, and 13 bases lay between the germline ends. This CDR3 contains 15 residues. This TCR was recovered from a human donor who donated a stem cell graft to a child with SCID. The input for sequencing was PBMCs from the stem cell graft donor, taken from the stem cell graft. This sequence joins TRBV12-3 or TRBV12-4 and TRBJ2-3; no firm D call. CDR3 residues: CASSTVGSGTDTQYF. The CDR3 coding sequence is TGTGCCAGCAGTACGGTGGGGTCCGGCACAGATACGCAGTATTTT.